One sample yielded the 10 T cell receptor beta chains listed below, sequenced in a study of blood T cells in healthy people across ages. The authors ran a second PCR of 7 to 11 cycles using a sample-barcoded 5' primer and a J-beta primer mix. From the 5' RACE reads, TCRdb called clonotypes with MiXCR, one entry per CDR3 protein. The profile shows fewer than 800,000 distinct CDR3 sequences, 20% to 25% of them singletons. The sample consisted of blood. The origin of the receptors is a man aged 65 to 79 in good health.

There are many counts of this clonotype. This rearrangement joins TRBV5-1 to TRBJ2-1, with TRBD2 identical over 9 bases. J was trimmed by 5 bases and V by 1 base; bases with no gene match: 4. CDR1 is SGHRS, CDR2 YFSETQ, per germline. The CDR3 spans 15 residues. The CDR3 bases are TGCGCCAGCAGCTTGAAAGCGGGAGGTGACAATGAGCAGTTCTTC. Translated, it gives CASSLKAGGDNEQFF.

V gene TRBV20-1 combines with J gene TRBJ1-2, with no clear D. CDR3 size: 12 residues. Germline V gene lookup returns CDR1 DFQATT and CDR2 SNEGSKA (reference sequence). With 6 bases removed from V and 5 bases from J, the gap between germline ends came to 13 bases. CDR3 sequence reads: CSAVGVGYGYTF. The CDR3 DNA is TGCAGTGCCGTTGGGGTCGGGTATGGCTACACCTTC.

This clonotype has a handful of counts. The V call is TRBV7-3, the J call TRBJ2-3; D not resolved. Trimming left V 5 bases short and J 0 bases short, with 12 bases between. The CDR3 extends over 15 amino acids. CDR1 is SGHTA, CDR2 FQGTGA, per germline. The CDR3 protein is CASSPQGQSTDTQYF. The CDR3 nucleotides read TGTGCCAGCAGCCCCCAAGGGCAAAGCACAGATACGCAGTATTTT. Full variable domain (outside the CDR3, taken from reference TRBV7-3 and TRBJ2-3): GAGVSQTPSNKVTEKGKYVELRCDPISGHTALYWYRQSLGQGPEFLIYFQGTGAADDSGLPNDRFFAVRPEGSVSTLKIQRTERGDSAVYLCASSPQGQSTDTQYFGPGTRLTVL.

The chain links TRBV6-6 to TRBJ2-5; TRBD2 agrees at 7 bases. The J call may be incorrect, as the DNA end agrees better with TRBJ2-7. Germline lookup yields CDR1 MNHNY and CDR2 SVGAGI (reference sequence). There are 13 residues in the CDR3. CDR3 residues: CASIPSGNYEQYF. In nucleotides, the CDR3 is TGTGCCAGCATCCCCAGCGGGAACTACGAGCAGTACTTC.

The chain uses TRBV20-1 and TRBJ2-5; maybe TRBD2 (6 bases). V lost 0 bases and J 5 bases, leaving 16 bases between the germline ends. The CDR3 loop spans 15 amino acids. Germline CDR1 reads DFQATT; CDR2 reads SNEGSKA (reference sequence). In nucleotides, the CDR3 is TGCAGTGCTAGAGATCCAAATGGGGCGGGGGAGACCCAGTACTTC. Translated: CSARDPNGAGETQYF.

In its sample, this clonotype was seen a few times. The chain combines TRBV5-8 with TRBJ2-4; maybe TRBD1 (5 bases). V dropped 6 bases and J dropped 2 bases, with 12 bases sitting between them. The CDR3 sequence is 14 residues long. CDR1 is SGHTS, CDR2 YDEGEE, per germline. The CDR3, as DNA: TGTGCCAGCACCCAGGACATCACCAAAAACATTCAGTACTTC. It yields the protein CASTQDITKNIQYF.

The rearrangement links TRBV12-5 to TRBJ1-5; D gene uncertain. Deletions cut 6 bases from V and 4 bases from J, with 10 bases between. There are 13 residues in the CDR3. Germline CDR1 reads LGHNT; CDR2 reads FRNRAP. The CDR3 DNA follows: TGTGCTAGTGGATCTCCCGATAATCAGCCCCAGCATTTT. This encodes CASGSPDNQPQHF.

The chain joins TRBV3-1 to TRBJ2-3, with a possible D match to TRBD2 (6 bases). V lost 4 bases and J 5 bases, leaving 13 bases between the germline ends. Per germline, CDR1 LGHDT and CDR2 YNNKEL (reference sequence). This CDR3 is built from 14 residues. CDR3 nucleotide sequence: TGTGCCAGCAGCCTTAGCGGCACTCAAGATACGCAGTATTTT. Amino acid sequence: CASSLSGTQDTQYF.

The J gene is TRBJ2-1, the V gene TRBV3-1, with 10 bases matching TRBD1. With V trimmed by 8 bases and J by 5 bases, 6 bases remained unmatched. Germline-derived CDR1 and CDR2 are LGHDT and YNNKEL (reference sequence). The CDR3 spans 14 residues. This chain's CDR3 is CASGRTGGDNEQFF. In nucleotides, the CDR3 is TGTGCCAGCGGACGGACAGGGGGGGACAATGAGCAGTTCTTC.

This clonotype has just a few counts. J is TRBJ2-1 and V is TRBV12-3 or TRBV12-4; D perhaps matches TRBD1 (6 bases). With 4 bases removed from V and 4 bases from J, the gap between germline ends came to 11 bases. The CDR3 has 14 residues. CDR3: CASSSWTVYNEQFF. In DNA form, the CDR3 reads TGTGCCAGCAGTTCCTGGACAGTTTACAATGAGCAGTTCTTC.